The present TCR beta chain was sequenced within a study of T-cell reconstitution after alpha-beta-depleted transplantation in children. Using unique molecular identifiers, the investigators prepared the TCRbeta library. TCRdb recomputed calls from the PCR reads with MiXCR, one row per CDR3 protein. The table lists about 980,000 distinct CDR3 sequences, about 29% of them singletons. With respect to this clonotype: Its antigen is still unknown.

V was pared by 5 bases and J by 9 bases, with 16 bases between. The CDR3 has 14 residues. Germline values: CDR1 SSHAT, CDR2 FNYEAQ (reference sequence). Findings of the study overall: T-cell counts and diversity at one year following transplant were attributed mainly to newly produced T cells. At around two months after transplant, the alpha-beta T cells were reportedly derived from several hundred expanded clones that came from non-depleted graft cells. Recipient T cells and thymic progenitors that survived gave rise to the high TCRbeta diversity observed at day 60 in some patients.

The sample here was PBMCs, mostly from graft donor cells, taken 360 days after TCRalphabeta/CD19-depleted stem cell transplant. The chain is built from TRBV7-7 and TRBJ2-2, with D perhaps matching TRBD1 or TRBD2 (5 bases each). This TCR was sampled from a boy younger than two who had a stem cell transplant for SCID, so the T cells may come from the graft donor. As DNA, the CDR3 is TGTGCCAGCAGCCCTCCAGGGAGCCAACGGGAGCTGTTTTTT. Residues: CASSPPGSQRELFF.